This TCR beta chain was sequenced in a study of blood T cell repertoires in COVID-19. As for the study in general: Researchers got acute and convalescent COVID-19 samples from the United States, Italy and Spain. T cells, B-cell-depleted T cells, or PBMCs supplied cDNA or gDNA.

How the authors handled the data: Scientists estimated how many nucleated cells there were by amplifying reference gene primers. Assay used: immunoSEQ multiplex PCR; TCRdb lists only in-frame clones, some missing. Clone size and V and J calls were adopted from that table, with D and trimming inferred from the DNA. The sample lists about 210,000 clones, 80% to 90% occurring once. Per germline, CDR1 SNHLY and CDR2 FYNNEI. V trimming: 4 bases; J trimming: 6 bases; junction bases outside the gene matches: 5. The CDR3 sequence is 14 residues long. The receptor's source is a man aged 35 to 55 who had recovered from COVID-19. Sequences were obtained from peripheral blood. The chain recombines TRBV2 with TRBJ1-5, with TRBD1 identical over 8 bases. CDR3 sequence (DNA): TGTGCCAGCAGTGGACAGGGGCTATTTCAGCCCCAGCATTTT. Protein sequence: CASSGQGLFQPQHF.